One sample yielded the 14 T cell receptor beta chains listed below, sequenced in a study of blood T cell repertoires in COVID-19. Sequencing was performed with immunoSEQ multiplex PCR; in TCRdb, only in-frame clones are kept and a portion is missing. This sample yields more than 150,000 clones, of which around 84% are seen a single time; roughly 7% belongs to the top ten. Material for sequencing was peripheral blood. The source of these receptors is a man in his fifties with active or convalescent COVID-19.

The chain carries TRBV11-3 and TRBJ1-5; D is possibly TRBD1 (5 bases). V was clipped by 3 bases and J by 0 bases, with 9 bases between them. CDR1 is SGHNT, CDR2 YENEEA, per germline. The CDR3 is 15 residues long. CDR3 loop: CASSFRTYSNQPQHF. Here the CDR3 DNA reads TGTGCCAGCAGCTTTAGGACATATAGCAATCAGCCCCAGCATTTT.

The chain links TRBV5-4 to TRBJ2-5, with D unclear. The CDR3 is 14 amino acids. CDR1 and CDR2 (germline): SGHNT, YYREEE (reference sequence). Trimming stripped 0 bases from V and 1 base from J, with 7 bases between. Here the CDR3 DNA reads TGTGCCAGCAGCTTGGCACTACGCCAAGAGACCCAGTACTTC. This gives the protein CASSLALRQETQYF.

In its sample, this clone was seen once. The genes are TRBV7-9 and TRBJ2-1; 9 bases agree with TRBD1. J gave up 10 bases and V 3 bases, and 10 bases lay outside the gene matches. Germline V gives CDR1 SEHNR, CDR2 FQNEAQ (reference sequence). This CDR3 comprises 15 residues. Here the CDR3 reads CASSLTSGTGQEQFF. The CDR3 nucleotides are TGTGCCAGCAGCTTGACCTCCGGGACAGGGCAAGAGCAGTTCTTC.

V gene TRBV5-1 combines with J gene TRBJ2-7, with 13 bases matching TRBD2. CDR1 and CDR2 from the germline V gene are SGHRS and YFSETQ. V was clipped by 4 bases and J by 7 bases; unmatched bases: 17. This CDR3 is built from 18 residues. In DNA, the CDR3 is TGCGCCAGCAGCCCATCAACTAGCGGGAGGGGGGCCTGGCGGGAGCAGTACTTC. This gives the protein CASSPSTSGRGAWREQYF.

The genes are TRBV7-2 and TRBJ2-1; 12 nucleotides line up with TRBD2. Unmatched junction bases numbered 12, after V lost 6 bases and J lost 12 bases. CDR1 and CDR2 (germline): SGHTA, FQGNSA. This CDR3 region has 15 residues. CDR3 loop: CASSQRTSGNLVQFF. The CDR3 DNA reads TGTGCCAGCAGTCAGAGGACTAGCGGGAACTTAGTGCAGTTCTTC.

This rearrangement joins TRBV7-9 to TRBJ2-5; unclear D gene. This CDR3 region has 11 residues. Germline CDR1 is SEHNR and CDR2 is FQNEAQ (reference sequence). V was trimmed by 5 bases and J by 4 bases, leaving 5 bases between them. The CDR3 DNA reads TGTGCCAGCAGCCGGTTAGAGACCCAGTACTTC. Translation gives CASSRLETQYF.

The chain combines TRBV7-9 with TRBJ2-1, with TRBD2 matching 13 bases. J was trimmed by 8 bases and V by 1 base; bases with no gene match: 8. CDR3 length: 17 residues. The germline V gene has CDR1 SEHNR and CDR2 FQNEAQ (reference sequence). In DNA form, the CDR3 reads TGTGCCAGCAGCTTAGAAGGTGGGACTAGCGGGAAATATGAGCAGTTCTTC. This translates into CASSLEGGTSGKYEQFF.

CDR3 sequence: CASSAGPPAYEQYF. The CDR3 coding sequence is TGTGCCAGCAGTGCGGGACCCCCGGCCTACGAGCAGTACTTC. This chain joins TRBV6-6 and TRBJ2-7, with D perhaps matching TRBD2 (6 bases). The CDR3 consists of 14 residues. V was clipped by 5 bases and J by 2 bases, with 13 bases between them. Looked up from germline, CDR1 is MNHNY and CDR2 is SVGAGI (reference sequence).

The chain combines TRBV30 with TRBJ2-7; 7 nucleotides line up with TRBD2. V lost 3 bases and J lost 0; bases outside the gene matches: 5. The germline gives CDR1 GTSNPN, CDR2 SVGIG (reference sequence). The CDR3 loop spans 14 amino acids. CDR3 in DNA: TGTGCCTGGAGGGTGGCGGGAGCCTCCTACGAGCAGTACTTC. It translates to CAWRVAGASYEQYF.

This chain joins TRBV7-9 and TRBJ2-1; 7 bases are shared with TRBD2. Germline loops: CDR1 SEHNR, CDR2 FQNEAQ (reference sequence). The CDR3 totals 14 residues. The trim removed 4 bases at V and 7 bases at J, leaving 7 bases unmatched. DNA of the CDR3: TGTGCCAGCAGCTCATGGGAGGGTCTGAATGAGCAGTTCTTC. Its translation: CASSSWEGLNEQFF.

The chain joins TRBV9 to TRBJ1-1, with 7 bases identical to TRBD1. CDR1 and CDR2 (germline): SGDLS, YYNGEE. The CDR3 runs 18 residues. V shed 4 bases and J 0 bases; nucleotides not matched to a gene: 15. The CDR3 DNA is TGTGCCAGCAGCCCAGGAGGGGGCGTTCCGGGGTTGAACACTGAAGCTTTCTTT. It translates to CASSPGGGVPGLNTEAFF.

V and J are TRBV11-3 and TRBJ1-3; D gene uncertain. Germline assignment: CDR1 SGHNT and CDR2 YENEEA. This CDR3 region has 12 residues. V was trimmed by 3 bases and J by 8 bases, leaving 8 bases between them. The CDR3 nucleotides are TGTGCCAGCAGCTTGGGAGAAGACACCATATATTTT. Its translation is CASSLGEDTIYF.

This clone was seen only a few times. CDR3 loop: CASSYRANEKLFF. CDR3 DNA sequence: TGCGCCAGCAGTTACAGGGCTAATGAAAAACTGTTTTTT. This sequence joins TRBV5-1 and TRBJ1-4, with D possibly matching TRBD1 (6 bases). Trimming left V 5 bases short and J 3 bases short, with 8 bases between. Germline CDR1 reads SGHRS; CDR2 reads YFSETQ. The CDR3 is made up of 13 amino acids.

This chain joins TRBV5-4 and TRBJ2-7; 9 bases are a match to TRBD2. Per germline, CDR1 SGHNT and CDR2 YYREEE (reference sequence). The CDR3 spans 15 residues. The V gene end was trimmed by 4 bases and the J gene end by 2 bases; junction bases not matched to a gene: 7. This chain's CDR3 is CASSPIAGEPYEQYF. CDR3 bases: TGTGCCAGCAGCCCGATAGCGGGAGAGCCCTACGAGCAGTACTTC.